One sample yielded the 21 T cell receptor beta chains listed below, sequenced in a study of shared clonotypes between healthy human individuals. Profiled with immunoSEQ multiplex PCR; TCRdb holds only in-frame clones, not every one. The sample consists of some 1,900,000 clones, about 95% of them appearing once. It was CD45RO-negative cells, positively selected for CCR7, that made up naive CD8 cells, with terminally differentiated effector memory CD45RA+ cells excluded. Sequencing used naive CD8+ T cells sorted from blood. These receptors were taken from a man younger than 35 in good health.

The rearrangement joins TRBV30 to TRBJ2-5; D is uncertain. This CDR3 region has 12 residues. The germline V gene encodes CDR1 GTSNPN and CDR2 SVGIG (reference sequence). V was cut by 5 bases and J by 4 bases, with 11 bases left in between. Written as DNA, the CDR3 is TGTGCCTGGGACACCCTGGGAGAGACCCAGTACTTC. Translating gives CAWDTLGETQYF.

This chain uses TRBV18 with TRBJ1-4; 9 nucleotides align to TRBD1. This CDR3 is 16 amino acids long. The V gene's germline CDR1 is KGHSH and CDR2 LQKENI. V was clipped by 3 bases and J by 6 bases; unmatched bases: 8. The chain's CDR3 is CASSPSRGQGDEKLFF. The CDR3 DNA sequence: TGTGCCAGCTCACCGTCACGGGGACAGGGTGATGAAAAACTGTTTTTT.

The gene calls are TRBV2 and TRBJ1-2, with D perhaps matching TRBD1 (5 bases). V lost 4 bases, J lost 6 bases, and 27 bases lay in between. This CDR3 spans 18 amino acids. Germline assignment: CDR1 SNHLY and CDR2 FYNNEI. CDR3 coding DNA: TGTGCCAGCAGTGGGATGGGGATAACAGTCAGGGAAGGGGATGGCTACACCTTC. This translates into CASSGMGITVREGDGYTF.

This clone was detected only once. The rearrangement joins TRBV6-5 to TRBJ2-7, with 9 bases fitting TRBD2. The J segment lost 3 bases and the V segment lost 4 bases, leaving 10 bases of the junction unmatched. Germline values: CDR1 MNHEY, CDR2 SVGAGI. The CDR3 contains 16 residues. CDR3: CASSFTRTSVSYEQYF. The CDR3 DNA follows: TGTGCCAGCAGTTTCACCCGGACTAGCGTGAGCTACGAGCAGTACTTC.

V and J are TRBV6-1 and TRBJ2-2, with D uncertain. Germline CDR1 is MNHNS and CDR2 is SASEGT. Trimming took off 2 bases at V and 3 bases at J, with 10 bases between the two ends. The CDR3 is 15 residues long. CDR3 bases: TGTGCCAGCAGTGAACGATTCAGAGACACCGGGGAGCTGTTTTTT. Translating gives CASSERFRDTGELFF.

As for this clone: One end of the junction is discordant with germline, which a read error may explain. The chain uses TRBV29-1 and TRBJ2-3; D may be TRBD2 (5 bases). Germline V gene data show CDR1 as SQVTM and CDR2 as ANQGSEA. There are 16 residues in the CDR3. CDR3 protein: CSVTRYHRPSTDAQYF. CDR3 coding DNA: TGCAGCGTTACCCGTTATCACCGACCTAGCACAGATGCGCAGTATTTT.

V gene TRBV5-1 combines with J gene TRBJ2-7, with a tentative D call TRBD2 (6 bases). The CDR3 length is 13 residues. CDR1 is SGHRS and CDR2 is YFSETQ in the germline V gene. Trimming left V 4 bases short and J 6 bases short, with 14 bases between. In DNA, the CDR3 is TGCGCCAGCAGCCCCCGGGAGCTTAGCGAGCAGTACTTC. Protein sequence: CASSPRELSEQYF. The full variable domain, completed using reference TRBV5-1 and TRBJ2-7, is KAGVTQTPRYLIKTRGQQVTLSCSPISGHRSVSWYQQTPGQGLQFLFEYFSETQRNKGNFPGRFSGRQFSNSRSEMNVSTLELGDSALYLCASSPRELSEQYFGPGTRLTVT.

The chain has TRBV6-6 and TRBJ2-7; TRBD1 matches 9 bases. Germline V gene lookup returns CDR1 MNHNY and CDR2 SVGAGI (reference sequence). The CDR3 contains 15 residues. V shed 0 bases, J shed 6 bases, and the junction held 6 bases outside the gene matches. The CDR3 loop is CASSYSDRGVSEQYF. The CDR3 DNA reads TGTGCCAGCAGTTACTCCGACAGGGGGGTGAGCGAGCAGTACTTC.

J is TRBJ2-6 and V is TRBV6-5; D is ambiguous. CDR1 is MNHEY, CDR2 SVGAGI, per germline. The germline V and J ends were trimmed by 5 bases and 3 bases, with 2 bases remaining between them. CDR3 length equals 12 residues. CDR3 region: CASSNGANVLTF. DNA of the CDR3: TGTGCCAGCAGTAATGGGGCCAACGTCCTGACTTTC.

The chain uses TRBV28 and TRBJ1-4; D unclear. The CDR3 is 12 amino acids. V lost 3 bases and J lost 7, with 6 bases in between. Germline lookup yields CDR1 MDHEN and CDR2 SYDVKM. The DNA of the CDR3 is TGTGCCAGCAGTTTCGAGAGTGAAAAACTGTTTTTT. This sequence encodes CASSFESEKLFF. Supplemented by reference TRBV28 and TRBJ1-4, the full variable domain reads DVKVTQSSRYLVKRTGEKVFLECVQDMDHENMFWYRQDPGLGLRLIYFSYDVKMKEKGDIPEGYSVSREKKERFSLILESASTNQTSMYLCASSFESEKLFFGSGTQLSVL.

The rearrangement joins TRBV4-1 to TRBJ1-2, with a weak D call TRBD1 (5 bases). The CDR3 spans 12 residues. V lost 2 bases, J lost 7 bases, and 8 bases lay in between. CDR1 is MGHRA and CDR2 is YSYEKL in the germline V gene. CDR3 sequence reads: CASSQPGGGYTF. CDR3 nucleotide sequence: TGCGCCAGCAGCCAACCTGGGGGTGGCTACACCTTC.

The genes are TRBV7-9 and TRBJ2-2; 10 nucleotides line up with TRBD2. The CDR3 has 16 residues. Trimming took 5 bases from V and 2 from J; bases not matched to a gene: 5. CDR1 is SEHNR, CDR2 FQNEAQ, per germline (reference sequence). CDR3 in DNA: TGTGCCAGCAGCGAAGGACTAGCGGATAACACCGGGGAGCTGTTTTTT. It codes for CASSEGLADNTGELFF.

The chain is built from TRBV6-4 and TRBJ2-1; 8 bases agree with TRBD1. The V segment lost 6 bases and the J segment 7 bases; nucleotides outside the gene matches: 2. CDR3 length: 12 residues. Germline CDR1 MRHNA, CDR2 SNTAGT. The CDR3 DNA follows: TGTGCCAGCAGGGACAGGGCGAATGAGCAGTTCTTC. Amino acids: CASRDRANEQFF.

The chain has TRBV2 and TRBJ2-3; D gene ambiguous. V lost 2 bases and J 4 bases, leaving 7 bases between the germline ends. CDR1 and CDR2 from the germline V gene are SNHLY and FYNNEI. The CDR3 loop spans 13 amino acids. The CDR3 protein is CASSELDADTQYF. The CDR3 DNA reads TGTGCCAGCAGTGAACTAGATGCAGATACGCAGTATTTT. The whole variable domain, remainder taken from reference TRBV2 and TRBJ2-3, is EPEVTQTPSHQVTQMGQEVILRCVPISNHLYFYWYRQILGQKVEFLVSFYNNEISEKSEIFDDQFSVERPDGSNFTLKIRSTKLEDSAMYFCASSELDADTQYFGPGTRLTVL.

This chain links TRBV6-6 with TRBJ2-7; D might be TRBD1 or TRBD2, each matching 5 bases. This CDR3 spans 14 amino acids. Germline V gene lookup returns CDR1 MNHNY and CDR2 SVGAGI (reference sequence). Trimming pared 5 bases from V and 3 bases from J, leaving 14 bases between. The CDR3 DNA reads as TGTGCCAGCAGTCCTCCGGGACGGGTCTACGAGCAGTACTTC. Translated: CASSPPGRVYEQYF.

CDR3 sequence: CASGTRGMETQYF. The DNA of the CDR3 is TGTGCCAGCGGGACTAGGGGGATGGAGACCCAGTACTTC. The chain uses TRBV27 and TRBJ2-5, with 8 nucleotides matching TRBD2. The V segment lost 8 bases and the J segment 5 bases; nucleotides outside the gene matches: 7. The CDR3 totals 13 residues. Germline V CDR1 and CDR2: MNHEY, SMNVEV (reference sequence).

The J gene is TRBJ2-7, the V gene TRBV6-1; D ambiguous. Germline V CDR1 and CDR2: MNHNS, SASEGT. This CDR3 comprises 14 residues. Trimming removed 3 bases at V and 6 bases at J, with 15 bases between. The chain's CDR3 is CASSDLDRLGEQYF. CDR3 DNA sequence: TGTGCCAGCAGTGATCTGGATCGTCTAGGCGAGCAGTACTTC.

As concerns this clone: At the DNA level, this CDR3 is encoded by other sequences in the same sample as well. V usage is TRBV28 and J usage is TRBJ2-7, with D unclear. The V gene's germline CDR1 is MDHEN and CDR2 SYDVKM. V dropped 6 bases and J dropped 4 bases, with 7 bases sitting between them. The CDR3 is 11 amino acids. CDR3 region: CASSQGYEQYF. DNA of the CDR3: TGTGCCAGCAGCCAAGGATACGAGCAGTACTTC.

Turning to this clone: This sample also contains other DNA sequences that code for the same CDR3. The CDR3 sequence is CAWSGGVEAFF. The CDR3 DNA reads TGTGCCTGGAGTGGCGGAGTTGAAGCTTTCTTT. The rearrangement joins TRBV30 to TRBJ1-1; unclear D gene. This CDR3 is built from 11 residues. Trimming removed 1 base at V and 7 bases at J, with 7 bases between. The germline gives CDR1 GTSNPN, CDR2 SVGIG (reference sequence).

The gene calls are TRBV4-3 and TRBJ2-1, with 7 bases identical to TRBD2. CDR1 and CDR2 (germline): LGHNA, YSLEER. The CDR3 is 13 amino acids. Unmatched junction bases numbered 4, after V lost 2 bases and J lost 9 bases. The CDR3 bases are TGCGCCAGCAGCCAACTATCTAGCGGTGAGCAGTTCTTC. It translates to CASSQLSSGEQFF.

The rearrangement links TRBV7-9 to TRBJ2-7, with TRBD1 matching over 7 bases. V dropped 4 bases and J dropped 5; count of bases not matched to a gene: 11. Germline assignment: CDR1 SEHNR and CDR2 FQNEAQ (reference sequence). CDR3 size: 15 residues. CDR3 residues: CASSSTGDRVNEQYF. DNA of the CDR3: TGTGCCAGCAGCTCCACAGGGGATCGCGTCAACGAGCAGTACTTC. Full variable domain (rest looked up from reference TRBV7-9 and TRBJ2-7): DTGVSQNPRHKITKRGQNVTFRCDPISEHNRLYWYRQTLGQGPEFLTYFQNEAQLEKSRLLSDRFSAERPKGSFSTLEIQRTEQGDSAMYLCASSSTGDRVNEQYFGPGTRLTVT.